Given below is one TCR beta chain in context. TCRdb's table, derived via immunoSEQ multiplex PCR, lists solely in-frame clones and lacks some. Here the sample spans around 200,000 clones, roughly four fifths being singletons. CDR3 length: 15 residues. Trimming removed 5 bases from V and 3 bases from J; junction bases left unmatched: 5. Germline lookup yields CDR1 SNHLY and CDR2 FYNNEI. This specimen comes from a study of blood T cell repertoires in COVID-19. Study-level background: Nucleic acid was either cDNA or gDNA, and it came from T cells, B-cell-depleted T cells, or PBMCs.

Material: peripheral blood. The sequence was collected from a woman in her thirties or forties with acute or convalescent COVID-19. The chain carries TRBV2 and TRBJ1-4; 8 nucleotides align to TRBD1. The CDR3 region is CASSRSQGANEKLFF. Here the CDR3 DNA reads TGTGCCAGCAGTCGATCACAGGGGGCTAATGAAAAACTGTTTTTT.